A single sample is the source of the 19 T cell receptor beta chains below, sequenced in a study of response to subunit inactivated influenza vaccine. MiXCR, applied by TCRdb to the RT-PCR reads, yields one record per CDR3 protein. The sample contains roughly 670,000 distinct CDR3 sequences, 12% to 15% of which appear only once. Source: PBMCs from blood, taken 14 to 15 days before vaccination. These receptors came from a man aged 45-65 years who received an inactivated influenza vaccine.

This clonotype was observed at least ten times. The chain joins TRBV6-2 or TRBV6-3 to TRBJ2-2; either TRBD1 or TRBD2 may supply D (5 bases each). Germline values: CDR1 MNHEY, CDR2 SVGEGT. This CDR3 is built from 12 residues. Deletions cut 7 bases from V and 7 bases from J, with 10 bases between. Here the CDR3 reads CASTRGDGELFF. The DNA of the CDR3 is TGTGCCAGCACGAGAGGGGACGGGGAGCTGTTTTTT.

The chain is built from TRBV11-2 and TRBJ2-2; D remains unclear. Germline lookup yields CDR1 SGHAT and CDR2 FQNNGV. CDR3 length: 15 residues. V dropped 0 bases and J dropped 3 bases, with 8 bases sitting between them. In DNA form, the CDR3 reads TGTGCCAGCAGCTTAGATCCTACTCACACCGGGGAGCTGTTTTTT. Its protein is CASSLDPTHTGELFF.

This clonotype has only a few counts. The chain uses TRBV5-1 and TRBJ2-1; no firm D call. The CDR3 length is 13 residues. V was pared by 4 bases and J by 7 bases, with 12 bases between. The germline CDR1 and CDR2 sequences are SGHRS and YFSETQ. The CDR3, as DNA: TGCGCCAGCAGCGGTCTCAACGGGAATGAGCAGTTCTTC. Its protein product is CASSGLNGNEQFF.

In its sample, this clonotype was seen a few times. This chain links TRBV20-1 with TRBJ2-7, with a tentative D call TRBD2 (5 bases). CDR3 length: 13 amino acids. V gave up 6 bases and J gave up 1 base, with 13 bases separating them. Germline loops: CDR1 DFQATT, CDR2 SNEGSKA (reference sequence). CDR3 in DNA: TGCAGTGCCCTCCGGAGGAGTTCCTACGAGCAGTACTTC. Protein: CSALRRSSYEQYF.

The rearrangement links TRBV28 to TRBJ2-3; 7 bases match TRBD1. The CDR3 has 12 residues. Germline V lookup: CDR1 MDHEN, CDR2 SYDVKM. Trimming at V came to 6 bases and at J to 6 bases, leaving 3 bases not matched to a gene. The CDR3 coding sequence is TGTGCCAGCAGGAGACAGGGTGATACGCAGTATTTT. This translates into CASRRQGDTQYF.

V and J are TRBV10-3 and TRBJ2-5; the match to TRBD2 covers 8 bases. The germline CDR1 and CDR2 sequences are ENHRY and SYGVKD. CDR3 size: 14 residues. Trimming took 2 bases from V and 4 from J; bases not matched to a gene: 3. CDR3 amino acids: CAISETSGVETQYF. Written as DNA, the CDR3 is TGTGCCATCAGTGAGACTAGCGGAGTAGAGACCCAGTACTTC.

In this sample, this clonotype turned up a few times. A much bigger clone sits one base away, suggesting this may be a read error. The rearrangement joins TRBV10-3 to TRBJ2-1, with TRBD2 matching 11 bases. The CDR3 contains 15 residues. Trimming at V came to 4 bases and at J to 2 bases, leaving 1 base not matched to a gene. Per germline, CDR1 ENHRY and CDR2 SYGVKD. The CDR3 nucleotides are TGTGCCATCAGTGCGACTAGCGGGGCCTACAATGAGCAGTTCTTC. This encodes CAISATSGAYNEQFF.

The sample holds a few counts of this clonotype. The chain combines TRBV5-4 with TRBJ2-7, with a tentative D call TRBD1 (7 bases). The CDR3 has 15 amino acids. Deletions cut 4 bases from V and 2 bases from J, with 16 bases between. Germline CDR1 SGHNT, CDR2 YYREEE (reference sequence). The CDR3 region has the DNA TGTGCCAGCAGCCAGGGGGGCACCTCGGCCTACGAGCAGTACTTC. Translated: CASSQGGTSAYEQYF.

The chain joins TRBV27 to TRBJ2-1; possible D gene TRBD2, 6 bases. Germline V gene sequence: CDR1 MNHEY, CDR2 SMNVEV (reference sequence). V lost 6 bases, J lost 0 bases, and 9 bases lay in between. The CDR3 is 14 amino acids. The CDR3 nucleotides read TGTGCCAGCAGGCGGGACGGCTCCTACAATGAGCAGTTCTTC. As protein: CASRRDGSYNEQFF.

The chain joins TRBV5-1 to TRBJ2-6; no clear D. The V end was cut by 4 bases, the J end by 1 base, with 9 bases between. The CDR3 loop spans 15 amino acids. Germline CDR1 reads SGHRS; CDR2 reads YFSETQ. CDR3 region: CASSPIESGANVLTF. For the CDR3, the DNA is TGCGCCAGCAGCCCAATAGAGTCTGGGGCCAACGTCCTGACTTTC.

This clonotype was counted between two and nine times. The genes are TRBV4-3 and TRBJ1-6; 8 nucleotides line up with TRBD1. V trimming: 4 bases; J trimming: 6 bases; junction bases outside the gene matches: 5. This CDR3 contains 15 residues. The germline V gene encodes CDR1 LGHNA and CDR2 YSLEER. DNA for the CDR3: TGCGCCAGCAGCCTTTCCGACAGGGGTAATTCACCCCTCCACTTT. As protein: CASSLSDRGNSPLHF.

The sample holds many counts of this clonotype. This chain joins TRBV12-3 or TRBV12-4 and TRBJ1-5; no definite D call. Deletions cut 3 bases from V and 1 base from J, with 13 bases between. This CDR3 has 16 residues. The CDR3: CASSFGSPRSNQPQHF. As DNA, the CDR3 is TGTGCCAGCAGTTTTGGGTCCCCCCGCAGCAATCAGCCCCAGCATTTT.

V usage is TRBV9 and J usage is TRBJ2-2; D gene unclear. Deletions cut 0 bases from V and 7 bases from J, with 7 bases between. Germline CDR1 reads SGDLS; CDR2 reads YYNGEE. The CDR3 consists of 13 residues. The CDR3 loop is CASSVDWGGELFF. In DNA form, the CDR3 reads TGTGCCAGCAGCGTAGATTGGGGCGGGGAGCTGTTTTTT.

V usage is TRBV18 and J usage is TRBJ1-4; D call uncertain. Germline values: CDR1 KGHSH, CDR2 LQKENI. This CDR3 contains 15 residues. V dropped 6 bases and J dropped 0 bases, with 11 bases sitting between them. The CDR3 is CASSTSGATNEKLFF. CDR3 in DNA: TGTGCCAGCTCGACCTCTGGAGCAACTAATGAAAAACTGTTTTTT.

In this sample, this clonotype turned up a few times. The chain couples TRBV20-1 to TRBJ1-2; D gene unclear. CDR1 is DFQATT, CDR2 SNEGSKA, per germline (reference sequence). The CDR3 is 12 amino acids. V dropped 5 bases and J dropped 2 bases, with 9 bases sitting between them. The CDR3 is CSASSENYGYTF. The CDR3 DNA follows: TGCAGTGCTTCTAGTGAGAACTATGGCTACACCTTC.

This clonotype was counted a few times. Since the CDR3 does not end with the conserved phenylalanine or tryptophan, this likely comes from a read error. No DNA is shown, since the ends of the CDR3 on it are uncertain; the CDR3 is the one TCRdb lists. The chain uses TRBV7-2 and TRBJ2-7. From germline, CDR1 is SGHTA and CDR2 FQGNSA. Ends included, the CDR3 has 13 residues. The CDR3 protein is CASSLGPEQSLSL.

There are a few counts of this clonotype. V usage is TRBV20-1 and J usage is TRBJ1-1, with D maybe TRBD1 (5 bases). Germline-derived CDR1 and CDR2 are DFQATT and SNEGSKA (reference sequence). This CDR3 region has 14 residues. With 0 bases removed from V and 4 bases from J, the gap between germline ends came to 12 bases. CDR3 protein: CSAREAGLGTEAFF. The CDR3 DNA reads TGCAGTGCTAGAGAGGCGGGGCTGGGCACTGAAGCTTTCTTT.

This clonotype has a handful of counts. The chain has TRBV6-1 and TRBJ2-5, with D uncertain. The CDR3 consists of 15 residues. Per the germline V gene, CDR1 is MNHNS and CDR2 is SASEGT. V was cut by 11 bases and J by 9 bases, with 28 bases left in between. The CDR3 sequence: CAVKPSGSSGVAQYF. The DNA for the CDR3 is TGTGCCGTCAAGCCCTCAGGCTCCTCCGGTGTGGCCCAGTACTTC.

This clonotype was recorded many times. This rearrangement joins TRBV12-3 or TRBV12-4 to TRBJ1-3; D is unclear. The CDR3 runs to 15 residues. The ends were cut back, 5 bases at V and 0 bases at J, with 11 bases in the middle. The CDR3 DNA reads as TGTGCCAGCAGTACCTTCTACAGCTCTGGAAACACCATATATTTT. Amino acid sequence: CASSTFYSSGNTIYF.